This TCR beta chain appears in the sequencing data of a study of OX40 agonist ivuxolimab in advanced cancers. Clones were read by immunoSEQ multiplex PCR, and TCRdb kept only the in-frame ones, dropping some. The sample consists of 40,000 to 60,000 clones, 88% of them appearing once. The V end was cut by 0 bases, the J end by 3 bases, with 10 bases between. The CDR3 totals 14 residues. From germline, CDR1 is SGDLS and CDR2 YYNGEE. The TCR comes from an adult with an advanced solid tumor such as melanoma, head and neck, liver or kidney cancer. Sample: CD4+ or CD8+ T cells sorted from blood, taken in a trial of the OX40 agonist ivuxolimab. The J gene is TRBJ2-7, the V gene TRBV9; tentative D call: TRBD2 (6 bases). Here the CDR3 reads CASSVGGVFYEQYF. The CDR3 nucleotides read TGTGCCAGCAGCGTAGGGGGGGTTTTCTACGAGCAGTACTTC.